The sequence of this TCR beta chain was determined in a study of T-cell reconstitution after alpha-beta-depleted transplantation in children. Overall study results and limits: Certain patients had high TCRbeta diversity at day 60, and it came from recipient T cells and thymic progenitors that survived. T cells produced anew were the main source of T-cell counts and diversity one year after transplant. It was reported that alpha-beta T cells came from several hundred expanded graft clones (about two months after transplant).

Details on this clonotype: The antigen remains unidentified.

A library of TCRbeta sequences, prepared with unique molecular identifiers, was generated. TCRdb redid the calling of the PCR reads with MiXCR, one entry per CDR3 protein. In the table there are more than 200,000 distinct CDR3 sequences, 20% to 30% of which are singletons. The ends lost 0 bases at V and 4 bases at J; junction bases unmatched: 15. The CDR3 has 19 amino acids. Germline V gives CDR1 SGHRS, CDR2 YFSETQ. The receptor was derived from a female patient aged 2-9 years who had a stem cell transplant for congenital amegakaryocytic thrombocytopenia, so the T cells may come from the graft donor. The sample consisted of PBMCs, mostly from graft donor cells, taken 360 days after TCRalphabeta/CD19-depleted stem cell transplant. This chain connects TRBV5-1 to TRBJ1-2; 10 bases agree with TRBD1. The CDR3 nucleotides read TGCGCCAGCAGCTTGGAGCCCCGGGACAGGGGCCCTCCAATCTATGGCTACACCTTC. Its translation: CASSLEPRDRGPPIYGYTF. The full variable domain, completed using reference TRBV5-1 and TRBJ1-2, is KAGVTQTPRYLIKTRGQQVTLSCSPISGHRSVSWYQQTPGQGLQFLFEYFSETQRNKGNFPGRFSGRQFSNSRSEMNVSTLELGDSALYLCASSLEPRDRGPPIYGYTFGSGTRLTVV.